This TCR beta chain was sequenced in a study of a mutant IDH1 vaccine in newly diagnosed glioma. Whole-study context: Beginning 4-6 weeks after radiotherapy alone, or with temozolomide cycles, vaccination took place.

Time point here: week 35, safety follow-up. Every vaccine dose comprised 300 ug of mutant IDH1 20-mer peptide plus topical imiquimod. Sequencing was performed with immunoSEQ multiplex PCR; in TCRdb, only in-frame clones are kept and a portion is missing. The sample has 25,000 to 40,000 clones, roughly 80% seen once. As to this clone: Its antigen is undetermined.

CDR3 length: 18 residues. J gave up 1 base and V 6 bases, and 15 bases lay outside the gene matches. Germline V gene lookup returns CDR1 SGHTA and CDR2 FQGNSA. V and J are TRBV7-2 and TRBJ2-3; 8 nucleotides agree with TRBD2. Source: PBMCs, taken from a glioma patient whose treatment included an IDH1 peptide vaccine. The sequence was obtained from a woman aged 40 to 55 with glioma. The CDR3 loop reads CASRLTGGAGARTDTQYF. The CDR3 DNA reads TGTGCCAGCAGGTTAACGGGCGGAGCGGGGGCCCGCACAGATACGCAGTATTTT. The variable domain in full, completed from reference TRBV7-2 and TRBJ2-3, reads GAGVSQSPSNKVTEKGKDVELRCDPISGHTALYWYRQSLGQGLEFLIYFQGNSAPDKSGLPSDRFSAERTGGSVSTLTIQRTQQEDSAVYLCASRLTGGAGARTDTQYFGPGTRLTVL.